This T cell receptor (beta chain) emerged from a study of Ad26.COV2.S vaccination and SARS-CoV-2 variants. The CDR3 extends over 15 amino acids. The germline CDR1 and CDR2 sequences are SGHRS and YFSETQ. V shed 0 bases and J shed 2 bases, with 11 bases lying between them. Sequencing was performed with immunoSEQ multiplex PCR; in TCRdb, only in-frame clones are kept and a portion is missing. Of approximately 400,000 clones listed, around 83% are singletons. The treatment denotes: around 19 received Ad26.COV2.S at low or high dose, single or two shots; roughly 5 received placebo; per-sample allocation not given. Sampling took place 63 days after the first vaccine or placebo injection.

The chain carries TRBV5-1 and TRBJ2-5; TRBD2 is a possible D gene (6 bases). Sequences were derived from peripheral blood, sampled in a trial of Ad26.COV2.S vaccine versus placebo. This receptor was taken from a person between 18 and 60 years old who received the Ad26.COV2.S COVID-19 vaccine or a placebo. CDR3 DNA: TGCGCCAGCAGCTTGGCCTTGGGGACTCAAGAGACCCAGTACTTC. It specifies CASSLALGTQETQYF.